The 19 T cell receptor beta chains listed next were all sequenced from one sample in a study of shared clonotypes between healthy human individuals. Clones were sequenced by immunoSEQ multiplex PCR, and TCRdb holds only the in-frame ones, with some missing. The sample contains about 1 million clones, about 75% of which appear only once. Material for sequencing was memory CD4+ T cells sorted from blood. This sample's subset: CD45RA-negative fraction. The source is a man younger than 35 in good health.

This clone was counted ten times or more. This sequence joins TRBV2 and TRBJ2-1, with 8 positions matching TRBD1. Germline loops: CDR1 SNHLY, CDR2 FYNNEI. V shed 5 bases, J shed 2 bases, and the junction held 2 bases outside the gene matches. This CDR3 has 14 amino acids. The CDR3 bases are TGTGCCAGCAGTAGACAGGGGCCCTACAATGAGCAGTTCTTC. Translated: CASSRQGPYNEQFF.

The CDR3 reads CASCIASDTQYF. The DNA of the CDR3 is TGTGCCAGCTGTATTGCTTCAGATACGCAGTATTTT. V and J are TRBV2 and TRBJ2-3, with D unclear. CDR1 is SNHLY, CDR2 FYNNEI, per germline. V lost 8 bases and J lost 4, with 10 bases in between. There are 12 residues in the CDR3.

The rearrangement uses TRBV18 and TRBJ1-1; D ambiguous. Germline assignment: CDR1 KGHSH and CDR2 LQKENI. V lost 5 bases to trimming and J lost 11 bases, with 21 bases between them. This CDR3 region has 14 residues. The CDR3, as DNA: TGTGCCAGCTCAGGACGGGAGTCCCGAGGAGGGGCTTTCTTT. Its protein product is CASSGRESRGGAFF. The full variable domain, with the rest looked up from reference TRBV18 and TRBJ1-1, is NAGVMQNPRHLVRRRGQEARLRCSPMKGHSHVYWYRQLPEEGLKFMVYLQKENIIDESGMPKERFSAEFPKEGPSILRIQQVVRGDSAAYFCASSGRESRGGAFFGQGTRLTVV.

This clone turned up a few times. The sample has other DNA sequences that encode this CDR3 too. This sequence joins TRBV7-3 and TRBJ1-1; D not resolved. V lost 1 base and J 1 base, leaving 4 bases between the germline ends. The CDR3 is 13 amino acids. The germline CDR1 and CDR2 sequences are SGHTA and FQGTGA. DNA of the CDR3: TGTGCCAGCAGCTTAAGAGGGAACACTGAAGCTTTCTTT. It codes for CASSLRGNTEAFF.

The chain recombines TRBV13 with TRBJ2-3; D gene uncertain. Germline assignment: CDR1 PRHDT and CDR2 FYEKMQ (reference sequence). CDR3 size: 14 residues. The V and J ends lost 4 bases and 2 bases respectively, with 10 bases between them. CDR3 nucleotide sequence: TGTGCCAGCAGCTCGGGTTATTTCACAGATACGCAGTATTTT. Translation: CASSSGYFTDTQYF.

This clone was counted only a few times. Different DNA sequences within this sample yield the same CDR3. This rearrangement joins TRBV20-1 to TRBJ2-7; D is unresolved. Between the trimmed V and J ends, which lost 1 base and 4 bases, there was a span of 5 bases. The CDR3 consists of 11 residues. Germline CDR1 is DFQATT and CDR2 is SNEGSKA (reference sequence). The CDR3 region has the DNA TGCAGTGCTAGAGTGGGGTACGAGCAGTACTTC. Amino acid sequence: CSARVGYEQYF.

The chain combines TRBV28 with TRBJ1-2; D not certain. CDR1 MDHEN and CDR2 SYDVKM come from the germline V gene. This CDR3 contains 12 residues. Trimming left V 8 bases short and J 1 base short, with 8 bases between. The CDR3 nucleotides are TGTGCCAGCGTTCAGATTAACTATGGCTACACCTTC. Translated, it gives CASVQINYGYTF.

V gene TRBV9 combines with J gene TRBJ2-2; no definite D call. Germline CDR1 reads SGDLS; CDR2 reads YYNGEE. The V gene lost 0 bases and the J gene lost 0 bases, with 9 bases spanning the gap. This CDR3 region has 16 residues. DNA of the CDR3: TGTGCCAGCAGCGTAGGCGGCAGCTCGAACACCGGGGAGCTGTTTTTT. This sequence encodes CASSVGGSSNTGELFF.

The chain has TRBV18 and TRBJ1-1; D perhaps matches TRBD1 (6 bases). CDR1 and CDR2 from the germline V gene are KGHSH and LQKENI. V lost 0 bases, J lost 5 bases, and 13 bases lay in between. The CDR3 spans 15 residues. CDR3 DNA: TGTGCCAGCTCACCACCGAGCAGGGGAGGGACTGAAGCTTTCTTT. Translated, it gives CASSPPSRGGTEAFF.

This chain links TRBV28 with TRBJ2-1; 9 positions match TRBD1. Trimming removed 4 bases from V and 3 bases from J; junction bases left unmatched: 7. The germline V gene encodes CDR1 MDHEN and CDR2 SYDVKM. The CDR3 consists of 16 residues. CDR3 DNA sequence: TGTGCCAGCAGTTCATGGGGGACAGGGATCTACAATGAGCAGTTCTTC. This translates into CASSSWGTGIYNEQFF.

This clone showed up just once. The V call is TRBV19, the J call TRBJ1-5; maybe TRBD1 (5 bases). The CDR3 runs to 15 residues. Germline CDR1 is LNHDA and CDR2 is SQIVND (reference sequence). Trimming pared 3 bases from V and 6 bases from J, leaving 15 bases between. In DNA, the CDR3 is TGTGCCAGTAGTATGGTCCAGGGCTTGGGTCAGCCCCAGCATTTT. Translating it yields CASSMVQGLGQPQHF.

Of note for this clone: One end of the junction does not line up with germline, which may come from a read error. V gene TRBV5-1 combines with J gene TRBJ2-1; 8 nucleotides line up with TRBD2. CDR3 size: 16 residues. CDR1 SGHRS and CDR2 YFSETQ come from the germline V gene. Here the CDR3 reads CASTLGSSGSNNEQFF. The CDR3, as DNA: TGCGCCAGCACCTTGGGGTCTAGCGGGTCGAACAATGAGCAGTTCTTC.

CDR3 nucleotides: TGTGCCTGGTTGCTCAAGGGGGGGAATTCACCCCTCCACTTT. The encoded protein is CAWLLKGGNSPLHF. The chain recombines TRBV30 with TRBJ1-6, with D tentatively TRBD1 (6 bases). Trimming took off 5 bases at V and 7 bases at J, with 15 bases between the two ends. Germline-derived CDR1 and CDR2 are GTSNPN and SVGIG (reference sequence). This CDR3 comprises 14 residues.

This chain joins TRBV15 and TRBJ2-4; D possibly corresponds to TRBD1 (5 bases). The V end lost 0 bases, the J end lost 10 bases, and 10 bases lay between the germline ends. Germline CDR1 LNHNV, CDR2 YYDKDF (reference sequence). The CDR3 sequence is 13 residues long. This chain's CDR3 is CATSRDKKGIQYF. In nucleotides, the CDR3 is TGTGCCACCAGCAGAGATAAGAAGGGGATTCAGTACTTC.

There are a few counts of this clone. The sample contains more than one DNA sequence encoding this CDR3. V usage is TRBV9 and J usage is TRBJ1-5, with D unclear. V dropped 3 bases and J dropped 1 base, with 8 bases sitting between them. Germline V gene lookup returns CDR1 SGDLS and CDR2 YYNGEE. The CDR3 loop spans 14 amino acids. CDR3 bases: TGTGCCAGCAGCGGTGACTCGAGCAATCAGCCCCAGCATTTT. The encoded protein is CASSGDSSNQPQHF.

This clone was detected only once. CDR3: CASMGTSGYTGELFF. CDR3 DNA sequence: TGTGCCAGCATGGGTACTAGCGGATACACCGGGGAGCTGTTTTTT. The chain employs TRBV28 and TRBJ2-2, with 8 bases lining up with TRBD2. CDR1 is MDHEN and CDR2 is SYDVKM in the germline V gene. This CDR3 is built from 15 residues. V dropped 7 bases and J dropped 3; count of bases not matched to a gene: 7.

The chain joins TRBV6-4 to TRBJ2-1; perhaps TRBD2 as D (6 bases). The germline V and J ends were trimmed by 0 bases and 7 bases, with 13 bases remaining between them. CDR3 size: 15 residues. In germline, CDR1 is MRHNA, CDR2 SNTAGT. This CDR3 reads CASSDSAIGRNEQFF. CDR3 nucleotides: TGTGCCAGCAGTGACTCGGCTATTGGGAGGAATGAGCAGTTCTTC.

V gene TRBV19 combines with J gene TRBJ1-4, with D possibly being TRBD1 (6 bases). Trimming cost V 3 bases and J 15 bases, with 11 bases left between them. This CDR3 has 11 amino acids. CDR1 and CDR2 (germline): LNHDA, SQIVND (reference sequence). The CDR3 protein is CASSIRDTLFF. Written as DNA, the CDR3 is TGTGCCAGTAGTATCCGGGACACCTTGTTTTTT.

V gene TRBV5-1 combines with J gene TRBJ2-7, with 9 bases identical to TRBD2. This CDR3 is 13 amino acids long. Germline CDR1 and CDR2: SGHRS and YFSETQ. After removal of 7 bases from V and 6 bases from J, the junction contained 8 bases not matched to a gene. In DNA form, the CDR3 reads TGCGCCAGCGGCGGGACTAGCAGGTTCGAGCAGTACTTC. Translated: CASGGTSRFEQYF.